The T cell receptor beta chain described here comes from a study of radiotherapy plus CTLA-4 blockade in lung cancer. The CDR3 sequence is 15 residues long. Germline V gene data show CDR1 as SGHTA and CDR2 as FQGNSA. J gave up 0 bases and V 5 bases, and 3 bases lay outside the gene matches. Profiling relied on immunoSEQ multiplex PCR, and the TCRdb table lists in-frame clones only, not all of them. The table records roughly 120,000 clones, about four fifths of them present only once. Focal radiation plus CTLA-4 blockade with ipilimumab was administered to patients who had chemo-refractory metastatic non-small-cell lung cancer.

The sample consisted of peripheral blood, taken from a patient treated with radiotherapy plus ipilimumab. The sequence was collected from a human donor with non-small cell lung cancer who had a partial response to radiotherapy plus ipilimumab. V gene TRBV7-2 combines with J gene TRBJ1-3, with 8 bases aligning to TRBD1. CDR3 protein: CASSPDRGSGNTIYF. The CDR3 coding sequence is TGTGCCAGCAGCCCAGACAGGGGCTCTGGAAACACCATATATTTT.